Below, 14 T cell receptor beta chains from the same sample are listed, as sequenced in a study of blood T cell repertoires in COVID-19 (dated by TCRdb to about 2020). Library preparation was by the immunoSEQ multiplex PCR assay. In TCRdb, the immuneACCESS table is reduced to in-frame sequences with V and J assigned. These tables do not hold every clone; where another copy was compared, an unresolved V gene accounts for under half, and the others remain unexplained. The sample profile shows about 95,000 clones; roughly four fifths of them were found once. Of the sample, approximately 4.6% falls within the top ten clones. Input material: peripheral blood. All receptors come from a man older than 75 with COVID-19, enrolled during active disease.

This rearrangement joins TRBV29-1 to TRBJ1-1, with 8 bases lining up with TRBD1. V dropped 6 bases and J dropped 10; count of bases not matched to a gene: 13. This CDR3 is built from 13 residues. From germline, CDR1 is SQVTM and CDR2 ANQGSEA. CDR3 amino acids: CSVTGGLTGIAFF. For the CDR3, the DNA is TGCAGCGTCACAGGGGGGTTAACAGGTATAGCTTTCTTT. The entire variable domain, with the rest obtained from reference TRBV29-1 and TRBJ1-1, is as follows: SAVISQKPSRDICQRGTSLTIQCQVDSQVTMMFWYRQQPGQSLTLIATANQGSEATYESGFVIDKFPISRPNLTFSTLTVSNMSPEDSSIYLCSVTGGLTGIAFFGQGTRLTVV.

The rearrangement links TRBV2 to TRBJ2-7; 7 bases match TRBD1. The V gene's germline CDR1 is SNHLY and CDR2 FYNNEI. The CDR3 covers 14 residues. J lost 3 bases, V lost 10 bases, and 12 bases had no gene match. The DNA for the CDR3 is TGTGCCATCCTCGGGACAGACCAAGGCTACGAGCAGTACTTC. Amino acid sequence: CAILGTDQGYEQYF.

This clone came up a few times. This chain uses TRBV5-1 with TRBJ1-1, with D hard to call. Germline V gene data show CDR1 as SGHRS and CDR2 as YFSETQ. There are 14 residues in the CDR3. The V end lost 4 bases, the J end lost 2 bases, and 12 bases lay between the germline ends. The CDR3 region has the DNA TGCGCCAGCAGCCTACCTTCGAGTAACACTGAAGCTTTCTTT. Its protein product is CASSLPSSNTEAFF.

This clone was counted only a few times. V and J are TRBV7-2 and TRBJ2-7; D perhaps matches TRBD2 (7 bases). There are 14 residues in the CDR3. Trimming left V 5 bases short and J 4 bases short, with 15 bases between. Germline lookup yields CDR1 SGHTA and CDR2 FQGNSA. CDR3 in DNA: TGTGCCAGCAGCCCGTGGGGGGGGCCGTACGAGCAGTACTTC. This translates into CASSPWGGPYEQYF. The full variable domain, in which reference TRBV7-2 and TRBJ2-7 provide the parts outside the CDR3, is GAGVSQSPSNKVTEKGKDVELRCDPISGHTALYWYRQSLGQGLEFLIYFQGNSAPDKSGLPSDRFSAERTGGSVSTLTIQRTQQEDSAVYLCASSPWGGPYEQYFGPGTRLTVT.

The chain couples TRBV19 to TRBJ1-1; 10 bases fit TRBD1. The germline V gene encodes CDR1 LNHDA and CDR2 SQIVND (reference sequence). Trimming removed 9 bases from V and 5 bases from J; junction bases left unmatched: 6. This CDR3 region has 13 residues. CDR3 residues: CASNRQGATEAFF. DNA of the CDR3: TGTGCCAGCAACAGACAGGGGGCAACTGAAGCTTTCTTT.

This clone was seen more than once but under ten times. The chain uses TRBV27 and TRBJ1-2; D unresolved. The V end lost 2 bases, the J end lost 7 bases, and 11 bases lay between the germline ends. CDR3 length: 13 amino acids. CDR1 and CDR2 from the germline V gene are MNHEY and SMNVEV (reference sequence). CDR3 protein: CASSLMEGAGYTF. CDR3 nucleotide sequence: TGTGCCAGCAGTTTAATGGAGGGAGCTGGCTACACCTTC.

This chain connects TRBV7-2 to TRBJ2-5, with D possibly TRBD1 on 6 matching bases. The germline CDR1 and CDR2 sequences are SGHTA and FQGNSA. The CDR3 is made up of 14 amino acids. V lost 2 bases to trimming and J lost 5 bases, with 12 bases between them. CDR3 loop: CASSLFPGVETQYF. CDR3 coding DNA: TGTGCCAGCAGCTTATTCCCAGGGGTGGAGACCCAGTACTTC.

This chain links TRBV24-1 with TRBJ1-5; the match to TRBD1 covers 9 bases. Trimming at V came to 3 bases and at J to 6 bases, leaving 8 bases not matched to a gene. Germline V gene sequence: CDR1 KGHDR, CDR2 SFDVKD. The CDR3 consists of 16 residues. The CDR3 sequence is CATSDTTGGTFQPQHF. The CDR3 DNA follows: TGTGCCACCAGTGATACGACAGGGGGGACTTTTCAGCCCCAGCATTTT.

The rearrangement joins TRBV28 to TRBJ2-7, with D hard to call. Germline V gene data show CDR1 as MDHEN and CDR2 as SYDVKM. V was clipped by 3 bases and J by 6 bases, with 15 bases between them. The length of the CDR3 is 14 residues. The CDR3 nucleotides read TGTGCCAGCAGTTTCCGGTCGAAGAGTAGCGAGCAGTACTTC. This sequence encodes CASSFRSKSSEQYF.

This clone was picked up a small number of times. The chain uses TRBV10-1 and TRBJ2-7; TRBD2 aligns across 10 bases. CDR3 length: 14 residues. Per germline, CDR1 WNHNN and CDR2 SYGVQD (reference sequence). Trimming took 2 bases from V and 5 from J; bases not matched to a gene: 3. The CDR3 DNA reads as TGCGCCAGCAGTGAGGGACTAGCGGTGGACGAGCAGTACTTC. This codes for CASSEGLAVDEQYF.

The CDR3 here is CASSHMDRPNYGYTF. In nucleotides, the CDR3 is TGCGCCAGCAGCCATATGGACAGGCCTAACTATGGCTACACCTTC. V is TRBV4-1 and J is TRBJ1-2; 7 bases line up with TRBD1. Germline assignment: CDR1 MGHRA and CDR2 YSYEKL. There are 15 residues in the CDR3. The V and J ends lost 3 bases and 0 bases, in that order; junction bases with no gene match: 4.

V is TRBV4-1 and J is TRBJ1-4; 10 bases line up with TRBD1. Germline values: CDR1 MGHRA, CDR2 YSYEKL. This CDR3 region has 19 residues. The ends lost 4 bases at V and 8 bases at J; junction bases unmatched: 19. The CDR3 loop is CASSPEAGTGVSLGEKLFF. The CDR3 region has the DNA TGCGCCAGCAGCCCCGAAGCCGGGACAGGGGTCTCCCTGGGAGAAAAACTGTTTTTT.

The J gene is TRBJ2-5, the V gene TRBV19; 10 positions match TRBD2. This CDR3 has 16 amino acids. Germline V gives CDR1 LNHDA, CDR2 SQIVND (reference sequence). After removal of 1 base from V and 1 base from J, the junction contained 3 bases not matched to a gene. As DNA, the CDR3 is TGTGCCAGTAGTATAGGCTTAGCGGGGGGCCAAGAGACCCAGTACTTC. Translated: CASSIGLAGGQETQYF. The whole variable domain, filled in from reference TRBV19 and TRBJ2-5, reads DGGITQSPKYLFRKEGQNVTLSCEQNLNHDAMYWYRQDPGQGLRLIYYSQIVNDFQKGDIAEGYSVSREKKESFPLTVTSAQKNPTAFYLCASSIGLAGGQETQYFGPGTRLLVL.

The chain combines TRBV5-1 with TRBJ2-1; 8 nucleotides line up with TRBD2. The germline V gene encodes CDR1 SGHRS and CDR2 YFSETQ. The CDR3 is made up of 17 amino acids. After removal of 0 bases from V and 0 bases from J, the junction contained 5 bases not matched to a gene. This CDR3 is CASSLGFAGGSYNEQFF. The CDR3 DNA is TGCGCCAGCAGCTTGGGGTTTGCGGGAGGCTCCTACAATGAGCAGTTCTTC.